This is a list of T cell receptor beta chains from one sample in a study of blood T cells in healthy people across ages. TCRdb processed the 5' RACE reads anew with MiXCR; each CDR3 protein has one entry. Among roughly 790,000 distinct CDR3 sequences, approximately 43% were seen once, and the ten largest hold under 25%. Specimen: blood. Source of these receptors: a woman aged 55 to 70 in good health. Both conserved end residues are part of each CDR3. A D gene is named only where the DNA matches it firmly. For some rows the clone size is stated as once, few or many, or as a class when expanded; others skip it.

j_gene,v_gene,d_gene,abundance,CDR3nt,CDR3aa
TRBJ2-7,TRBV12-3/TRBV12-4,.,few,TGTGCCAGCAGTCTCCGGACGACTAGTTCCGAGCAGTACTTC,CASSLRTTSSEQYF
TRBJ1-2,TRBV7-8,TRBD1,.,TGTGCCAGCAGCCATAGACAGGGCTCTGACTATGGCTACACCTTC,CASSHRQGSDYGYTF
TRBJ1-5,TRBV25-1,.,.,TGTGCCAGCAGTGCGCAGGCGGAACAGGTAGCATATAGCAATCAGCCCCAGCATTTT,CASSAQAEQVAYSNQPQHF
TRBJ2-7,TRBV20-1,.,.,TGCAGTGCTAGAGCACCCAGGAGCTCCTACGAGCAGTACTTC,CSARAPRSSYEQYF
TRBJ2-7,TRBV29-1,.,few,TGCAGCGTTCAAGGGGGCTACGAGCAGTACTTC,CSVQGGYEQYF
TRBJ2-1,TRBV5-1,.,few,TGCGCCAGCAGCTTTGGATCCAACAATGAGCAGTTCTTC,CASSFGSNNEQFF
TRBJ2-6,TRBV9,TRBD1,many,TGTGCCAGCAGCGTGGGACAGGGCTCTGGGGCCAACGTCCTGACTTTC,CASSVGQGSGANVLTF
TRBJ2-1,TRBV6-6,.,few,TGTGCCAGCAGTTACACGAGCTCCTACAATGAGCAGTTCTTC,CASSYTSSYNEQFF
TRBJ2-1,TRBV11-2,TRBD1,few,TGTGCCAGCAGCTCATTCCGGACAGGGGGGGACAATGAGCAGTTCTTC,CASSSFRTGGDNEQFF
TRBJ2-1,TRBV20-1,TRBD2,many,TGCAGTGCTAGCAGACTAGCGGACGTATACAATGAGCAGTTCTTC,CSASRLADVYNEQFF
TRBJ2-7,TRBV14,.,.,TGTGCCAGCAGCCAAGGGTTCCGCGCCTACGAGCAGTACTTC,CASSQGFRAYEQYF
TRBJ2-5,TRBV5-1,.,few,TGCGCCAGCAGCTTGGCCGTAGGGGCTGAGACCCAGTACTTC,CASSLAVGAETQYF
TRBJ1-4,TRBV6-6,TRBD1,few,TGTGCCAGCAGTCCTACAGGGGGCATCACTAATGAAAAACTGTTTTTT,CASSPTGGITNEKLFF
TRBJ2-7,TRBV4-3,.,.,TGCGCCAGCAGCCAAGATGTGGGCAGGGGCTACGAGCAGTACTTC,CASSQDVGRGYEQYF
TRBJ2-7,TRBV20-1,TRBD2,.,TGCAGTGCTAGACGTAGCGGGAGCTCCTACGAGCAGTACTTC,CSARRSGSSYEQYF
TRBJ1-6,TRBV28,.,once,TGTGCCAGCACCCTCTTCGGCAGCTCCTATAGTTCACCCCTCCACTTT,CASTLFGSSYSSPLHF
TRBJ2-1,TRBV6-5,TRBD2,few,TGTGCCAGCAGGGAGGGTAGCGGGTACAATGAGCAGTTCTTC,CASREGSGYNEQFF
TRBJ2-1,TRBV9,TRBD1,.,TGTGCCAGCAGCGTACCCGGGACAGGGTACAATGAGCAGTTCTTC,CASSVPGTGYNEQFF
TRBJ2-5,TRBV7-3,.,few,TGTGCCAGCAGTAAGGGTCAGGAAGAGACCCAGTACTTC,CASSKGQEETQYF
TRBJ2-1,TRBV12-3/TRBV12-4,.,.,TGTGCCAGCAGCCATTCCGGACCCCTCGAGGGTGAGCAGTTCTTC,CASSHSGPLEGEQFF
TRBJ1-1,TRBV20-1,.,.,TGCAGTGTTCCAGGGGTGGGGGCGAACACTGAAGCTTTCTTT,CSVPGVGANTEAFF
TRBJ1-1,TRBV29-1,.,many,TGCAGCGTTGAAACCAGGGCACTAGGAACTGAAGCTTTCTTT,CSVETRALGTEAFF
TRBJ2-1,TRBV12-3/TRBV12-4,TRBD2,.,TGTGCCAGCACCTGGACTAGCGGCTCCTACAATGAGCAGTTCTTC,CASTWTSGSYNEQFF
TRBJ2-7,TRBV29-1,.,many,TGCAGCGTTGAAAAACCCGCGGGGGCTCGGGAGCAGTACTTC,CSVEKPAGAREQYF
TRBJ1-1,TRBV11-2,TRBD1,few,TGTGCCAGCAGGGAACCAGGGGGGTCTGAAGCTTTCTTT,CASREPGGSEAFF
TRBJ2-3,TRBV9,.,.,TGTGCCAGCAGCCCTCATAGCGAGGGCTCAGATACGCAGTATTTT,CASSPHSEGSDTQYF
TRBJ2-3,TRBV6-1,.,.,TGTGCCAGCAGGACGATTGGCCCCTTCACAGATACGCAGTATTTT,CASRTIGPFTDTQYF
TRBJ2-7,TRBV12-3/TRBV12-4,TRBD2,.,TGTGCCAGCAGCTCGGTTAGCGGGAGGGGCTACGAGCAGTACTTC,CASSSVSGRGYEQYF
TRBJ2-3,TRBV6-1,.,.,TGTGCCAGCAGTTCCACGGGAGTAGCAGATACGCAGTATTTT,CASSSTGVADTQYF
TRBJ2-5,TRBV2,.,.,TGTGCCAGCAGTGAAGCGGGTCTAGCAGGAGAGACCCAGTACTTC,CASSEAGLAGETQYF
TRBJ2-5,TRBV27,.,.,TGTGCCAGCAGTTTAACACGGACGAAAGAGACCCAGTACTTC,CASSLTRTKETQYF
TRBJ1-2,TRBV18,.,.,TGTGCCAGCTCACTAACGGACAGCGACTATGGCTACACCTTC,CASSLTDSDYGYTF
TRBJ2-3,TRBV5-1,TRBD2,few,TGCGCCAGCACTTGGACTAGCGGCACAGATACGCAGTATTTT,CASTWTSGTDTQYF
TRBJ2-3,TRBV6-9,.,.,TGTGCCAGACGGATAAAGAGCACAGATACGCAGTATTTT,CARRIKSTDTQYF
TRBJ2-4,TRBV4-3,.,.,TGCGCCAGCAGCCAAGTTGGGGTGACGGGGATCTCCAAAAACATTCAGTACTTC,CASSQVGVTGISKNIQYF
TRBJ1-5,TRBV4-3,.,many,TGCGCCAGCAGCCAAGATCGGCGCCAGCCCCAGCATTTT,CASSQDRRQPQHF
TRBJ2-1,TRBV7-3,TRBD2,few,TGTGCCAGCAGCTTAATGGCGGGGGAGTACAATGAGCAGTTCTTC,CASSLMAGEYNEQFF
TRBJ1-5,TRBV20-1,.,.,TGCAGTGCTAACGATCCCACGCAGGGGAGCAATCAGCCCCAGCATTTT,CSANDPTQGSNQPQHF
TRBJ2-5,TRBV11-3,TRBD2,.,TGTGCCAGCAGCCAAGGACTAGGGGCAGAGACCCAGTACTTC,CASSQGLGAETQYF
TRBJ2-3,TRBV11-2,.,.,TGTGCCAGCAGCTTGCAGGCTACGCAGTATTTT,CASSLQATQYF
TRBJ2-6,TRBV7-2,TRBD2,.,TGTGCCAGCAGCTTAGGACTAGCGGGCTCTGGGGCCAACGCCCTGACTTTC,CASSLGLAGSGANALTF
TRBJ1-2,TRBV19,.,.,TGTGCCAGTAGTATAGACACGGTCGGTTATGGCTACACCTTC,CASSIDTVGYGYTF
TRBJ2-1,TRBV29-1,.,.,TGCAGCGTCCACGGGAGCGTTAAGGGAGTAAATGAGCAGTTCTTC,CSVHGSVKGVNEQFF
TRBJ1-2,TRBV28,TRBD1,.,TGTGCCATCGGTGCGACAGGGGGCGCGTATGGCTACACCTTC,CAIGATGGAYGYTF
TRBJ1-2,TRBV12-3/TRBV12-4,.,few,TGTGCCAGCAGTTCCCCTCCGGGATCGGGGGGCTACACCTTC,CASSSPPGSGGYTF
TRBJ2-7,TRBV7-9,.,.,TGTGCCAGCAGCTACCAAAGCACCTACGAGCAGTACTTC,CASSYQSTYEQYF
TRBJ2-7,TRBV9,.,few,TGTGCCAGCAGCGCCTTACAGGGTCCGCTTGGCGAGCAGTACTTC,CASSALQGPLGEQYF
TRBJ2-5,TRBV6-7,TRBD1,.,TGTGCCAGCAGTTACCAGTGGACCGACAGGGGAGAGACCCAGTACTTC,CASSYQWTDRGETQYF
TRBJ2-5,TRBV6-6,.,few,TGTGCCAGCAGCCCCACCTCCAGAGAGACCCAGTACTTC,CASSPTSRETQYF